Each of the 31 T cell receptor beta chains below was sequenced from the same sample in a study of CD8 T cells in ankylosing spondylitis. TCRdb analysed the 5' RACE reads with MiXCR anew, one entry per CDR3 protein. The data contain roughly 42,000 distinct CDR3 sequences, around 2.9% of them singletons. The sequencing sample was made of blood, either unsorted or a sorted T cell fraction (not recorded which). The receptors originated from a male donor with ankylosing spondylitis or in good health (not recorded which).

This clonotype was picked up many times. The chain joins TRBV9 to TRBJ2-7, with 8 bases aligning to TRBD2. The CDR3 sequence is 15 residues long. The junction had 8 bases not matched to a gene; V was cut back by 3 bases and J by 3 bases. CDR1 and CDR2 (germline): SGDLS, YYNGEE. The CDR3 DNA follows: TGTGCCAGCAGCGCCGGAGCGGGAGACTTCTACGAGCAGTACTTC. This translates into CASSAGAGDFYEQYF.

This clonotype was detected a few times. The CDR3 loop reads CASSDSGRETQYF. The CDR3 nucleotides are TGTGCCAGCAGCGATAGTGGAAGGGAGACCCAGTACTTC. This sequence joins TRBV9 and TRBJ2-5; D uncertain. V lost 3 bases and J lost 5, with 11 bases in between. From germline, CDR1 is SGDLS and CDR2 YYNGEE. The CDR3 consists of 13 residues.

This clonotype was observed at least ten times. The CDR3 DNA reads TGTGCCAGCAGCGGGACTGTTTTCACCTACAATGAGCAGTTCTTC. Translated, it gives CASSGTVFTYNEQFF. This chain uses TRBV9 with TRBJ2-1, with D possibly being TRBD2 (5 bases). This CDR3 is built from 15 residues. Germline CDR1 is SGDLS and CDR2 is YYNGEE. Trimming left V 3 bases short and J 2 bases short, with 12 bases between.

The table lists this clonotype with many counts. V gene TRBV9 combines with J gene TRBJ2-2; D uncertain. V was clipped by 0 bases and J by 4 bases, with 16 bases between them. The germline V gene has CDR1 SGDLS and CDR2 YYNGEE. The CDR3 contains 17 residues. CDR3 coding DNA: TGTGCCAGCAGCGTAGGGATGCTGGCGGAGCGCACCGGGGAGCTGTTTTTT. This translates into CASSVGMLAERTGELFF.

Ten or more counts support this clonotype. V gene TRBV20-1 combines with J gene TRBJ1-3; D possibly corresponds to TRBD1 (6 bases). The CDR3 runs 14 residues. Per germline, CDR1 DFQATT and CDR2 SNEGSKA (reference sequence). In DNA form, the CDR3 reads TGCAGGGGACACCTGAAACTCTCTGGAAACACCATATATTTT. Its translation: CRGHLKLSGNTIYF.

The table lists this clonotype with many counts. This chain links TRBV9 with TRBJ2-3; D is uncertain. CDR1 is SGDLS and CDR2 is YYNGEE in the germline V gene. V dropped 1 base and J dropped 5 bases, with 17 bases sitting between them. The CDR3 consists of 16 residues. The CDR3 loop reads CASSVSAVGKGDTQYF. Here the CDR3 DNA reads TGTGCCAGCAGCGTAAGTGCCGTAGGGAAGGGAGATACGCAGTATTTT.

This clonotype occurred many times. The chain has TRBV9 and TRBJ1-2, with a weak D call TRBD1 (6 bases). There are 14 residues in the CDR3. Germline assignment: CDR1 SGDLS and CDR2 YYNGEE. With 3 bases removed from V and 5 bases from J, the gap between germline ends came to 14 bases. CDR3 loop: CASSGGGQFYGYTF. CDR3 in DNA: TGTGCCAGCAGCGGAGGGGGGCAGTTTTATGGCTACACCTTC.

This clonotype was observed at least ten times. V is TRBV9 and J is TRBJ2-5; D gene unclear. V was pared by 3 bases and J by 2 bases, with 8 bases between. Germline V gene data show CDR1 as SGDLS and CDR2 as YYNGEE. The length of the CDR3 is 13 residues. DNA of the CDR3: TGTGCCAGCAGCGCGTCTATGCAAGAGACCCAGTACTTC. It codes for CASSASMQETQYF. Using reference TRBV9 and TRBJ2-5 for the parts outside the CDR3, the full variable domain is DSGVTQTPKHLITATGQRVTLRCSPRSGDLSVYWYQQSLDQGLQFLIQYYNGEERAKGNILERFSAQQFPDLHSELNLSSLELGDSALYFCASSASMQETQYFGPGTRLLVL.

The chain couples TRBV9 to TRBJ2-3; D possibly corresponds to TRBD2 (6 bases). The length of the CDR3 is 16 residues. The ends were cut back, 4 bases at V and 1 base at J, with 16 bases in the middle. CDR1 is SGDLS and CDR2 is YYNGEE in the germline V gene. In DNA form, the CDR3 reads TGTGCCAGCAGCAACCCAGGCAAGCGGGGCACAGATACGCAGTATTTT. It encodes CASSNPGKRGTDTQYF. Together with reference TRBV9 and TRBJ2-3, the CDR3 gives the full variable domain: DSGVTQTPKHLITATGQRVTLRCSPRSGDLSVYWYQQSLDQGLQFLIQYYNGEERAKGNILERFSAQQFPDLHSELNLSSLELGDSALYFCASSNPGKRGTDTQYFGPGTRLTVL.

This clonotype has at least ten counts. This chain links TRBV9 with TRBJ1-3, with D unclear. This CDR3 is built from 12 residues. V was clipped by 3 bases and J by 0 bases, with 1 base between them. From germline, CDR1 is SGDLS and CDR2 YYNGEE. CDR3 residues: CASSASGNTIYF. CDR3 nucleotide sequence: TGTGCCAGCAGCGCCTCTGGAAACACCATATATTTT.

This clonotype was seen at least ten times. The J gene is TRBJ2-1, the V gene TRBV9; 7 bases are a match to TRBD1. The ends lost 1 base at V and 0 bases at J; junction bases unmatched: 4. The V gene's germline CDR1 is SGDLS and CDR2 YYNGEE. The CDR3 is made up of 16 amino acids. The CDR3 sequence is CASSVTDRSSYNEQFF. The CDR3 DNA is TGTGCCAGCAGCGTAACGGACAGGAGCTCCTACAATGAGCAGTTCTTC. The full variable domain, rest sourced from reference TRBV9 and TRBJ2-1, is DSGVTQTPKHLITATGQRVTLRCSPRSGDLSVYWYQQSLDQGLQFLIQYYNGEERAKGNILERFSAQQFPDLHSELNLSSLELGDSALYFCASSVTDRSSYNEQFFGPGTRLTVL.

The table lists this clonotype with a few counts. This chain links TRBV9 with TRBJ2-3; 9 bases are a match to TRBD2. In germline, CDR1 is SGDLS, CDR2 YYNGEE. The CDR3 is 17 residues long. Germline trimming cut 0 bases from V and 2 bases from J; bases unmatched to any gene: 7. The CDR3 spells CASSVESSGSATDTQYF. The CDR3 DNA reads TGTGCCAGCAGCGTAGAAAGTAGCGGGAGCGCCACAGATACGCAGTATTTT.

This clonotype appeared many times. The genes are TRBV9 and TRBJ2-7; 10 bases line up with TRBD1. This CDR3 has 16 residues. Germline V gives CDR1 SGDLS, CDR2 YYNGEE. Trimming removed 1 base from V and 2 bases from J; junction bases left unmatched: 6. This CDR3 is CASSVHPGQGTYEQYF. For the CDR3, the DNA is TGTGCCAGCAGCGTACACCCGGGACAGGGGACCTACGAGCAGTACTTC.

This clonotype was seen repeatedly, ten times or more. This chain connects TRBV9 to TRBJ2-7, with 7 bases aligning to TRBD2. The CDR3 runs 15 residues. After removal of 0 bases from V and 5 bases from J, the junction contained 8 bases not matched to a gene. Per germline, CDR1 SGDLS and CDR2 YYNGEE. The CDR3 region has the DNA TGTGCCAGCAGCGTAGGCGGCGGGAGAAGTCACGAGCAGTACTTC. This translates into CASSVGGGRSHEQYF.

This clonotype was counted at least ten times. The chain couples TRBV9 to TRBJ2-3; 8 bases align to TRBD1. J was trimmed by 4 bases and V by 2 bases; bases with no gene match: 6. Germline CDR1 reads SGDLS; CDR2 reads YYNGEE. The CDR3 loop spans 15 amino acids. The chain's CDR3 is CASSVRTGFADTQYF. DNA for the CDR3: TGTGCCAGCAGCGTCCGGACAGGGTTCGCAGATACGCAGTATTTT.

Many counts were recorded for this clonotype. The rearrangement joins TRBV9 to TRBJ2-5, with D possibly TRBD2 on 6 matching bases. The CDR3 sequence is 15 residues long. Trimming took off 0 bases at V and 4 bases at J, with 13 bases between the two ends. Germline V gene sequence: CDR1 SGDLS, CDR2 YYNGEE. DNA of the CDR3: TGTGCCAGCAGCGTAGGGAGGGAGTTTGGAGAGACCCAGTACTTC. This gives the protein CASSVGREFGETQYF.

The chain carries TRBV9 and TRBJ2-1; D uncertain. V was trimmed by 6 bases and J by 0 bases, leaving 13 bases between them. The CDR3 spans 15 residues. The germline V gene encodes CDR1 SGDLS and CDR2 YYNGEE. CDR3 sequence (DNA): TGTGCCAGCATCAAGGACGCTGGCTCCTACAATGAGCAGTTCTTC. It yields the protein CASIKDAGSYNEQFF. Based on the CDR3 plus reference TRBV9 and TRBJ2-1, the full variable domain is DSGVTQTPKHLITATGQRVTLRCSPRSGDLSVYWYQQSLDQGLQFLIQYYNGEERAKGNILERFSAQQFPDLHSELNLSSLELGDSALYFCASIKDAGSYNEQFFGPGTRLTVL.

Many counts were recorded for this clonotype. The chain joins TRBV9 to TRBJ2-1, with 10 bases identical to TRBD2. The CDR3 is made up of 15 amino acids. V lost 4 bases and J lost 3; bases outside the gene matches: 4. The germline V gene has CDR1 SGDLS and CDR2 YYNGEE. CDR3 region: CASSRLAGDYNEQFF. In DNA, the CDR3 is TGTGCCAGCAGCAGGCTAGCGGGAGACTACAATGAGCAGTTCTTC.

This clonotype has at least ten counts. This chain uses TRBV9 with TRBJ2-1; D remains ambiguous. CDR1 is SGDLS, CDR2 YYNGEE, per germline. V was clipped by 0 bases and J by 3 bases, with 7 bases between them. CDR3 length: 14 amino acids. CDR3 in amino acids: CASSVGNYYNEQFF. The CDR3 nucleotides are TGTGCCAGCAGCGTAGGAAACTACTACAATGAGCAGTTCTTC.

This clonotype was seen ten or more times. V and J are TRBV9 and TRBJ2-3, with D possibly being TRBD1 (5 bases). The CDR3 covers 15 residues. The ends were cut back, 0 bases at V and 1 base at J, with 9 bases in the middle. The V gene's germline CDR1 is SGDLS and CDR2 YYNGEE. CDR3 sequence reads: CASSVAPRGTDTQYF. CDR3 nucleotide sequence: TGTGCCAGCAGCGTAGCGCCCAGGGGCACAGATACGCAGTATTTT. Combining the CDR3 with reference TRBV9 and TRBJ2-3 gives the whole variable domain DSGVTQTPKHLITATGQRVTLRCSPRSGDLSVYWYQQSLDQGLQFLIQYYNGEERAKGNILERFSAQQFPDLHSELNLSSLELGDSALYFCASSVAPRGTDTQYFGPGTRLTVL.

At least ten counts were recorded for this clonotype. The V gene is TRBV9, the J gene TRBJ2-3, with TRBD2 matching 8 bases. Looked up from germline, CDR1 is SGDLS and CDR2 is YYNGEE. Losses at the gene ends were 4 bases for V and 6 bases for J; bases not matched to a gene: 4. The CDR3 loop spans 13 amino acids. The CDR3 reads CASSPGLADTQYF. In nucleotides, the CDR3 is TGTGCCAGCAGCCCCGGACTAGCCGATACGCAGTATTTT.

Ten or more counts support this clonotype. The chain employs TRBV9 and TRBJ2-7, with D hard to call. The CDR3 runs to 15 residues. Germline V gene lookup returns CDR1 SGDLS and CDR2 YYNGEE. V was clipped by 0 bases and J by 2 bases, with 12 bases between them. The CDR3 region is CASSVAPQAPYEQYF. The CDR3 nucleotides read TGTGCCAGCAGCGTAGCTCCGCAGGCACCCTACGAGCAGTACTTC.

This clonotype came up many times. The chain recombines TRBV9 with TRBJ2-1; TRBD2 matches 7 bases. The V gene's germline CDR1 is SGDLS and CDR2 YYNGEE. Trimming cost V 3 bases and J 6 bases; bases outside gene matches: 15. The CDR3 extends over 17 amino acids. The CDR3 here is CASSGALLARASNEQFF. CDR3 DNA: TGTGCCAGCAGCGGAGCCCTACTAGCGAGAGCTAGCAATGAGCAGTTCTTC.

This clonotype was recorded at least ten times. The J gene is TRBJ1-4, the V gene TRBV9, with 8 bases fitting TRBD1. Germline CDR1 and CDR2: SGDLS and YYNGEE. The CDR3 extends over 17 amino acids. V lost 4 bases to trimming and J lost 8 bases; unmatched junction nucleotides: 16. This chain's CDR3 is CASSPSQGAGGNEKLFF. The CDR3 region has the DNA TGTGCCAGCAGCCCGAGTCAGGGGGCAGGGGGGAACGAAAAACTGTTTTTT.

This clonotype was picked up many times. V and J are TRBV9 and TRBJ2-3; D unclear. Deletions cut 4 bases from V and 0 bases from J, with 0 bases between. CDR3 size: 11 residues. Germline assignment: CDR1 SGDLS and CDR2 YYNGEE. The DNA for the CDR3 is TGTGCCAGCAGCAGCACAGATACGCAGTATTTT. Translated, it gives CASSSTDTQYF.

This clonotype has at least ten counts. The chain recombines TRBV9 with TRBJ2-1; 10 bases line up with TRBD2. The length of the CDR3 is 16 residues. Germline CDR1 and CDR2: SGDLS and YYNGEE. V lost 1 base, J lost 7 bases, and 8 bases stayed unmatched. The CDR3 spells CASSVPSSGRLNEQFF. In nucleotides, the CDR3 is TGTGCCAGCAGCGTACCCTCTAGCGGGAGATTGAATGAGCAGTTCTTC.

This clonotype showed up many times. The DNA of the CDR3 is TGTGCCAGCAGCACGGAGCGGGAGTTGAACGAGCAGTACTTC. It is translated as CASSTERELNEQYF. The chain couples TRBV9 to TRBJ2-7; 8 bases are shared with TRBD2. The CDR3 has 14 amino acids. Per germline, CDR1 SGDLS and CDR2 YYNGEE. J lost 5 bases, V lost 4 bases, and 8 bases had no gene match.

This clonotype was found many times. The rearrangement uses TRBV9 and TRBJ2-1; a weak D match, TRBD1 (6 bases). This CDR3 has 14 amino acids. Looked up from germline, CDR1 is SGDLS and CDR2 is YYNGEE. The V end lost 3 bases, the J end lost 8 bases, and 15 bases lay between the germline ends. CDR3 amino acids: CASSDRVQGYEQFF. CDR3 bases: TGTGCCAGCAGCGATAGAGTACAGGGCTATGAGCAGTTCTTC.

This clonotype occurred a few times. As DNA, the CDR3 is TGTGCCAGCAGCTCCCGTGTCGGGGAGACCCAGTACTTC. This encodes CASSSRVGETQYF. The V and J genes are TRBV9 and TRBJ2-5; D is ambiguous. V was cut by 4 bases and J by 5 bases, with 12 bases left in between. Looked up from germline, CDR1 is SGDLS and CDR2 is YYNGEE. The CDR3 is 13 residues long.

This clonotype was recorded many times. This chain uses TRBV9 with TRBJ2-5, with D possibly matching TRBD1 (5 bases). There are 13 residues in the CDR3. CDR1 SGDLS and CDR2 YYNGEE come from the germline V gene. Between the trimmed V and J ends, which lost 0 bases and 4 bases, there was a span of 7 bases. This CDR3 reads CASSVARGETQYF. The DNA of the CDR3 is TGTGCCAGCAGCGTAGCAAGGGGAGAGACCCAGTACTTC.

The table lists this clonotype with many counts. The rearrangement joins TRBV9 to TRBJ2-5; 8 bases are a match to TRBD2. CDR1 is SGDLS, CDR2 YYNGEE, per germline. CDR3 length: 16 amino acids. V trimming: 4 bases; J trimming: 5 bases; junction bases outside the gene matches: 13. CDR3 protein: CASSPRPGGGFETQYF. DNA of the CDR3: TGTGCCAGCAGCCCCCGTCCGGGGGGGGGCTTCGAGACCCAGTACTTC.